One T cell receptor beta chain is described in this entry. These data are taken from a study of blood T cell repertoires in COVID-19. This CDR3 is 11 amino acids long. Germline CDR1 is MDHEN and CDR2 is SYDVKM. Trimming pared 8 bases from V and 5 bases from J, leaving 9 bases between. This table comes from immunoSEQ multiplex PCR, and its TCRdb copy is limited to in-frame clones, with some not included. The table has over 450,000 clones, about 88% seen once; the top ten hold around 7.8%. This clonotype was sampled from a woman aged 45-65 years with COVID-19, enrolled during active disease. The rearrangement uses TRBV28 and TRBJ1-2, with a tentative D call TRBD1 (5 bases). Input material: peripheral blood. The CDR3 spells CASQTAYGYTF. In nucleotides, the CDR3 is TGTGCCAGCCAGACAGCGTATGGCTACACCTTC.